The 14 T cell receptor beta chains given below trace back to one sample, sequenced in a study of blood T cells in healthy people across ages. A J-beta primer mix and a sample-barcoded 5' primer were used in a second PCR of about 6 to 12 cycles. One entry per CDR3 protein, called by TCRdb with MiXCR from the 5' RACE reads. The table lists 1.5 million to 2 million distinct CDR3 sequences, 28% of them singletons. Sequencing was carried out using blood. These TCRs come from a woman in her 30s in good health.

The V and J genes are TRBV5-1 and TRBJ2-1; D gene ambiguous. V lost 0 bases and J 10 bases, leaving 14 bases between the germline ends. In germline, CDR1 is SGHRS, CDR2 YFSETQ. The CDR3 sequence is 14 residues long. CDR3: CASSLAPNPAEQFF. CDR3 coding DNA: TGCGCCAGCAGCTTGGCCCCGAACCCAGCGGAGCAGTTCTTC.

This clonotype has at least ten counts. The chain employs TRBV29-1 and TRBJ2-7; D gene unclear. V was pared by 4 bases and J by 3 bases, with 7 bases between. CDR1 is SQVTM, CDR2 ANQGSEA, per germline. CDR3 length equals 11 residues. The CDR3 region is CSVGVDYEQYF. Here the CDR3 DNA reads TGCAGCGTTGGGGTGGACTACGAGCAGTACTTC.

This clonotype occurred a few times. The chain recombines TRBV18 with TRBJ2-1; 8 nucleotides match TRBD2. The CDR3 spans 15 residues. V trimming: 0 bases; J trimming: 3 bases; junction bases outside the gene matches: 1. Germline CDR1 and CDR2: KGHSH and LQKENI. The DNA for the CDR3 is TGTGCCAGCTCACCACCGAGCGGGGGCTACAATGAGCAGTTCTTC. Its translation is CASSPPSGGYNEQFF.

The CDR3 region is CSVAPSGLSSYNEQFF. The CDR3 DNA reads as TGCAGCGTTGCTCCCTCGGGGCTCAGCTCCTACAATGAGCAGTTCTTC. The chain couples TRBV29-1 to TRBJ2-1; perhaps D is TRBD1 or TRBD2 (5 bases each). CDR1 and CDR2 from the germline V gene are SQVTM and ANQGSEA. Trimming cost V 4 bases and J 0 bases, with 16 bases left between them. The CDR3 has 16 amino acids.

To note about this clonotype: A much larger clone differs from this one at a single base, so this may be a read error. This CDR3 fails to terminate in the conserved phenylalanine or tryptophan, so it likely reflects a read error. CDR3 loop: CAISGVGGIQYC. The CDR3 bases are TGTGCCATCAGTGGCGTAGGGGGCATTCAGTACTGC. This sequence joins TRBV10-3 and TRBJ2-4, with a possible D match to TRBD1 (6 bases). V was trimmed by 4 bases and J by 9 bases, leaving 10 bases between them. In germline, CDR1 is ENHRY, CDR2 SYGVKD. This CDR3 is built from 12 residues.

V usage is TRBV28 and J usage is TRBJ2-3; D might be TRBD1 (5 bases). The CDR3 spans 12 residues. With 8 bases removed from V and 2 bases from J, the gap between germline ends came to 8 bases. Germline CDR1 MDHEN, CDR2 SYDVKM. The CDR3 region is CASDSITDTQYF. In nucleotides, the CDR3 is TGTGCCAGCGACAGCATCACAGATACGCAGTATTTT.

The chain has TRBV7-2 and TRBJ2-1; 8 bases fit TRBD2. V lost 8 bases, J lost 9 bases, and 12 bases stayed unmatched. Germline assignment: CDR1 SGHTA and CDR2 FQGNSA. CDR3 size: 14 residues. This CDR3 reads CASPNGRALREQFF. DNA for the CDR3: TGTGCCAGCCCTAACGGGAGGGCCCTTCGTGAGCAGTTCTTC.

This clonotype was found a few times. The chain is built from TRBV10-3 and TRBJ2-3; 8 bases line up with TRBD1. The CDR3 extends over 16 amino acids. J lost 3 bases, V lost 5 bases, and 10 bases had no gene match. Per the germline V gene, CDR1 is ENHRY and CDR2 is SYGVKD. CDR3 nucleotides: TGTGCCATCAGTCCTCGGACAGGGCAAGGGACAGATACGCAGTATTTT. Translating gives CAISPRTGQGTDTQYF.

This clonotype has more than one count but fewer than ten. The J gene is TRBJ1-2, the V gene TRBV29-1, with D possibly being TRBD1 (6 bases). CDR1 and CDR2 (germline): SQVTM, ANQGSEA. The CDR3 totals 12 residues. V shed 4 bases and J shed 4 bases, with 10 bases lying between them. DNA of the CDR3: TGCAGCGTTGCAGACAGGATCTATGGCTACACCTTC. Translated, it gives CSVADRIYGYTF.

This clonotype occurred a few times. The chain uses TRBV20-1 and TRBJ2-1; 11 bases align to TRBD2. The length of the CDR3 is 11 residues. Germline V gene lookup returns CDR1 DFQATT and CDR2 SNEGSKA (reference sequence). Trimming at V came to 6 bases and at J to 13 bases, leaving 5 bases not matched to a gene. CDR3: CSARTSGPQFF. The CDR3 DNA follows: TGCAGTGCCAGGACTAGCGGGCCACAGTTCTTC.

This clonotype showed up just a few times. The chain employs TRBV6-6 and TRBJ1-6; D might be TRBD1 (5 bases). CDR3 size: 15 residues. Per the germline V gene, CDR1 is MNHNY and CDR2 is SVGAGI (reference sequence). The germline V and J ends were trimmed by 0 bases and 8 bases, with 11 bases remaining between them. The CDR3 DNA is TGTGCCAGCAGTTACTCGGGCAGGGCGGATTCACCCCTCCACTTT. Amino acids: CASSYSGRADSPLHF.

This clonotype was seen many times. The chain's CDR3 is CSASPGTDTQYF. The CDR3 nucleotides are TGCAGTGCTAGTCCCGGGACAGATACGCAGTATTTT. The rearrangement joins TRBV20-1 to TRBJ2-3; D gene uncertain. Trimming cost V 3 bases and J 3 bases, with 7 bases left between them. The CDR3 is made up of 12 amino acids. Germline-derived CDR1 and CDR2 are DFQATT and SNEGSKA (reference sequence).

The chain is built from TRBV24-1 and TRBJ2-5, with TRBD2 identical over 10 bases. The V gene end was trimmed by 5 bases and the J gene end by 5 bases; junction bases not matched to a gene: 16. CDR1 KGHDR and CDR2 SFDVKD come from the germline V gene. The CDR3 consists of 18 residues. The chain's CDR3 is CATSGTLAGVSLGETQYF. The CDR3 bases are TGTGCCACCAGTGGTACGCTAGCGGGAGTAAGCTTGGGGGAGACCCAGTACTTC.

In this sample, this clonotype turned up a few times. This sequence joins TRBV11-2 and TRBJ2-1; D gene ambiguous. V was pared by 4 bases and J by 9 bases, with 13 bases between. This CDR3 has 13 residues. Germline V gives CDR1 SGHAT, CDR2 FQNNGV. The CDR3 protein is CASSSISSGEQFF. In DNA form, the CDR3 reads TGTGCCAGCAGCTCAATATCTAGTGGTGAGCAGTTCTTC.